The sequence of this TCR beta chain was determined in a study of blood T cell repertoires in COVID-19. At the level of the study: Acute and convalescent COVID-19 specimens originated in the United States, Italy and Spain. Sources were T cells, B-cell-depleted T cells, or PBMCs; the material itself was cDNA or gDNA.

In the source study's methods: The assay estimated nucleated cells by amplifying reference gene primers. Here immunoSEQ multiplex PCR was the method, and the copy in TCRdb shows in-frame clones only, minus some. The DNA was the basis for D and trimming; V, J and clone size are from that table. This table holds hundreds of thousands of clones, 85% to 90% found once. This CDR3 comprises 16 residues. Germline lookup yields CDR1 KGHDR and CDR2 SFDVKD. V dropped 4 bases and J dropped 2 bases, with 16 bases sitting between them. The receptor was isolated from a woman in her late teens or twenties with acute or convalescent COVID-19. The chain has TRBV24-1 and TRBJ1-2; D is possibly TRBD1 (5 bases). Sample: peripheral blood. The CDR3 DNA is TGTGCCACCAGTGACTCACGGGTCACAGGCAACTATGGCTACACCTTC. Translated, it gives CATSDSRVTGNYGYTF.